The next 13 T cell receptor beta chains were all read from a single sample in a study of blood T cells in healthy people across ages. The use of a sample-barcoded 5' primer and a J-beta primer mix characterized a second PCR of about 6 to 12 cycles. Using its own MiXCR run on the 5' RACE reads, TCRdb lists one record per CDR3 protein. The data contain about 800,000 distinct CDR3 sequences, 20% to 25% of them singletons. Separately, the same data were catalogued under a study of T cells of mothers and their children.

The sample was blood. The receptors were gathered from a boy aged 5-17 years in good health.

This clonotype was counted only a few times. The chain uses TRBV28 and TRBJ2-1; 9 bases align to TRBD1. The CDR3 totals 15 residues. J lost 8 bases, V lost 5 bases, and 10 bases had no gene match. Germline CDR1 is MDHEN and CDR2 is SYDVKM. The CDR3 nucleotides are TGTGCCAGCAGTCTCGCCGGGACAGGGACGCATGAGCAGTTCTTC. Translating gives CASSLAGTGTHEQFF.

This clonotype showed up just a few times. V is TRBV5-4 and J is TRBJ2-5; tentatively, D is TRBD1 (6 bases). V shed 2 bases and J shed 5 bases, with 16 bases lying between them. Germline CDR1 is SGHNT and CDR2 is YYREEE (reference sequence). The CDR3 consists of 15 residues. DNA of the CDR3: TGTGCCAGCAGCTTCAATGCAGGGGATTATGAGACCCAGTACTTC. Translation: CASSFNAGDYETQYF.

This clonotype came up a few times. The chain combines TRBV20-1 with TRBJ1-2; 7 positions match TRBD1. CDR1 DFQATT and CDR2 SNEGSKA come from the germline V gene (reference sequence). The CDR3 runs to 14 residues. Germline trimming cut 5 bases from V and 8 bases from J; bases unmatched to any gene: 14. DNA for the CDR3: TGCAGTGCTCGCTCCGACAGGGACATCGGCGGCTACACCTTC. It codes for CSARSDRDIGGYTF.

This clonotype was seen only a few times. CDR3 sequence (DNA): TGTGCCAGCAGCCGACTAGGGATCCGGGGCCCCTTACTCCTCGCGAACACCGGGGAGCTGTTTTTT. Translation gives CASSRLGIRGPLLLANTGELFF. The rearrangement links TRBV3-1 to TRBJ2-2; the D gene is possibly TRBD2 (6 bases). The V end was cut by 4 bases, the J end by 0 bases, with 30 bases between. This CDR3 is 22 amino acids long. Germline V gene data show CDR1 as LGHDT and CDR2 as YNNKEL (reference sequence).

The chain joins TRBV9 to TRBJ2-5, with 7 bases matching TRBD2. The J call is doubtful: the DNA matches TRBJ2-1 better. The CDR3 runs 15 residues. Germline V gene data show CDR1 as SGDLS and CDR2 as YYNGEE. CDR3 in amino acids: CASSVGGSYYNEQFF. The CDR3 DNA reads as TGTGCCAGCAGCGTCGGGGGGTCCTACTACAATGAGCAGTTCTTC.

The rearrangement joins TRBV6-5 to TRBJ1-2, with a weak D call TRBD1 (5 bases). The CDR3 contains 13 residues. Germline loops: CDR1 MNHEY, CDR2 SVGAGI. V lost 2 bases, J lost 2 bases, and 6 bases lay in between. The CDR3 DNA reads TGTGCCAGCAGTTACCAGGGAAACTATGGCTACACCTTC. It translates to CASSYQGNYGYTF.

A few counts support this clonotype. The V call is TRBV4-3, the J call TRBJ1-6; D perhaps matches TRBD1 (6 bases). Germline V lookup: CDR1 LGHNA, CDR2 YSLEER. The CDR3 extends over 17 amino acids. The V and J ends lost 3 bases and 9 bases respectively, with 21 bases between them. CDR3 loop: CASSQRTGGIIGSPLHF. Here the CDR3 DNA reads TGCGCCAGCAGCCAGAGGACTGGGGGCATAATTGGTTCACCCCTCCACTTT.

This clonotype was observed a handful of times. CDR3 sequence (DNA): TGTGCCACCAGTGAACGACTAGCGGGGGCAAAACAAGAGACCCAGTACTTC. As protein: CATSERLAGAKQETQYF. The V gene is TRBV24-1, the J gene TRBJ2-5; 12 nucleotides match TRBD2. The trim removed 4 bases at V and 2 bases at J, leaving 7 bases unmatched. Germline V gives CDR1 KGHDR, CDR2 SFDVKD. This CDR3 is built from 17 residues.

The DNA of the CDR3 is TGTGCCAGCAGTCAAAGGCACGGATACAATGAGCAGTTCTTC. This translates into CASSQRHGYNEQFF. The chain is built from TRBV3-1 and TRBJ2-1; D is unresolved. Germline V gene lookup returns CDR1 LGHDT and CDR2 YNNKEL (reference sequence). The length of the CDR3 is 14 residues. V was cut by 6 bases and J by 4 bases, with 13 bases left in between.

In this sample, this clonotype turned up a few times. The chain links TRBV7-2 to TRBJ1-4; D is ambiguous. Germline-derived CDR1 and CDR2 are SGHTA and FQGNSA. V dropped 1 base and J dropped 3 bases, with 9 bases sitting between them. This CDR3 contains 15 residues. The CDR3 DNA is TGTGCCAGCAGCTTAGGTCTGGCGGCTAATGAAAAACTGTTTTTT. Protein: CASSLGLAANEKLFF. The full variable domain, its missing parts supplied by reference TRBV7-2 and TRBJ1-4, is GAGVSQSPSNKVTEKGKDVELRCDPISGHTALYWYRQSLGQGLEFLIYFQGNSAPDKSGLPSDRFSAERTGGSVSTLTIQRTQQEDSAVYLCASSLGLAANEKLFFGSGTQLSVL.

The chain carries TRBV7-9 and TRBJ2-1; 10 bases map to TRBD2. This CDR3 contains 16 residues. Germline trimming cut 4 bases from V and 9 bases from J; bases unmatched to any gene: 12. From germline, CDR1 is SEHNR and CDR2 FQNEAQ (reference sequence). In DNA form, the CDR3 reads TGTGCCAGCAGCTCTAGCGGGGGAATCCTCAACATTGAGCAGTTCTTC. It yields the protein CASSSSGGILNIEQFF. Variable domain in full (rest from reference TRBV7-9 and TRBJ2-1): DTGVSQNPRHKITKRGQNVTFRCDPISEHNRLYWYRQTLGQGPEFLTYFQNEAQLEKSRLLSDRFSAERPKGSFSTLEIQRTEQGDSAMYLCASSSSGGILNIEQFFGPGTRLTVL.

The chain carries TRBV20-1 and TRBJ2-1; 10 positions match TRBD1. The CDR3 spans 13 residues. Looked up from germline, CDR1 is DFQATT and CDR2 is SNEGSKA (reference sequence). The V gene end was trimmed by 6 bases and the J gene end by 5 bases; junction bases not matched to a gene: 4. DNA for the CDR3: TGCAGTGCACGGACAGGGGGGAACAATGAGCAGTTCTTC. Translating it yields CSARTGGNNEQFF.

This sequence joins TRBV12-3 or TRBV12-4 and TRBJ2-7; D perhaps matches TRBD1 (6 bases). The CDR3 has 15 residues. The V and J ends lost 7 bases and 7 bases respectively, with 23 bases between them. The CDR3 sequence is CASTQFPGTLEEQYF. The DNA of the CDR3 is TGTGCCAGCACCCAGTTCCCCGGGACATTAGAAGAGCAGTACTTC.